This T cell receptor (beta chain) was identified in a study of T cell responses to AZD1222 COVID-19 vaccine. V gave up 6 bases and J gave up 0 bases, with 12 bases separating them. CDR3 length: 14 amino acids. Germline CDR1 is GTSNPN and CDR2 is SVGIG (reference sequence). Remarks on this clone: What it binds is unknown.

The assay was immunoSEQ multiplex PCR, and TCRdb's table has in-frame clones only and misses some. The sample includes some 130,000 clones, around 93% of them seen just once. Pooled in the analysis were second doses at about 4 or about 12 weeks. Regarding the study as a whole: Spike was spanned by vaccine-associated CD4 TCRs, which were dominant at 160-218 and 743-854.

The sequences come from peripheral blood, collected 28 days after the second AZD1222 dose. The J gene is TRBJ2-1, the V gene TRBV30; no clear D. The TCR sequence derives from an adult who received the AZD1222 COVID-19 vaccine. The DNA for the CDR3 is TGTGCCTGTCAAGACGGTGGCTCCTACAATGAGCAGTTCTTC. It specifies CACQDGGSYNEQFF.